The clone carrying this T cell receptor beta chain was observed a handful of times. Its cognate antigen is unknown. The study reverse transcribed the entire isolated RNA, so it sequenced expressed TCRB transcripts. Sequencing of naive, central memory and regulatory T cell samples gave an average of around 3.5 million reads. Assay: immunoSEQ multiplex PCR; the TCRdb copy retains only in-frame clones and omits some. The data hold about 700,000 clones, with under 15% observed a single time. V was shortened by 5 bases and J by 0 bases, with 9 bases between the two germline ends. CDR1 and CDR2 (germline): SEHNR, FQNEAQ (reference sequence). CDR3 length: 14 residues. This specimen belongs to a study of beta chain features in type 1 diabetes. The study's findings and limits: Moderate but significant shortening of TCRB CDR3s was recorded in all four CD4+ subsets from Type 1 diabetes patients.

The sequence was obtained from a man aged 18 to 29 with type 1 diabetes. The V and J genes are TRBV7-9 and TRBJ2-3; D is unresolved. Sequences were obtained from naive CD4+ T cells from blood. CDR3 protein: CASSRIPSTDTQYF. CDR3 nucleotide sequence: TGTGCCAGCAGCCGGATTCCTAGCACAGATACGCAGTATTTT. The variable domain in full, with the rest retrieved from reference TRBV7-9 and TRBJ2-3, is DTGVSQNPRHKITKRGQNVTFRCDPISEHNRLYWYRQTLGQGPEFLTYFQNEAQLEKSRLLSDRFSAERPKGSFSTLEIQRTEQGDSAMYLCASSRIPSTDTQYFGPGTRLTVL.